This T cell receptor (beta chain) was captured by sequencing in a study of blood T cell repertoires in COVID-19. Enrolled during active infection, Seattle patients were then followed longitudinally. The germline V gene has CDR1 WSHSY and CDR2 SAAADI. Trimming took 5 bases from V and 11 from J, leaving 18 bases between them. The CDR3 loop spans 13 amino acids. Assay: immunoSEQ multiplex PCR; the TCRdb copy retains only in-frame clones and omits some. Here the sample spans approximately 300,000 clones, roughly 88% being singletons. Sequenced sample: peripheral blood. This chain uses TRBV10-2 with TRBJ1-1; D is unclear. The TCR sequence derives from a human donor with COVID-19, enrolled during active disease. The donor label of this sample is uncertain. CDR3 sequence: CASSLDILSGAFF. In DNA form, the CDR3 reads TGCGCCAGCAGTTTAGACATACTCAGCGGGGCTTTCTTT.